This T cell receptor beta chain was profiled in a study of OX40 agonist ivuxolimab in advanced cancers. About the research overall: Dosing consisted of intravenous ivuxolimab at 0.01 to 10 mg/kg every 2 weeks. The study, taken as a whole, reports: The mean number of expanded clones was higher in CD8+ T cells than in CD4+. There were also nonresponders showing low normalized T-cell clonal expansion.

Assay used: immunoSEQ multiplex PCR; TCRdb lists only in-frame clones, some missing. The table records about 93,000 clones, about 90% of them present only once. As for this clone: The antigen remains unidentified.

V was pared by 5 bases and J by 4 bases, with 20 bases between. The CDR3 runs to 16 residues. Germline CDR1 and CDR2: SGHNT and YENEEA. This TCR derives from an adult with an advanced solid tumor such as melanoma, head and neck, liver or kidney cancer. Material: CD4+ or CD8+ T cells sorted from blood, obtained in a trial of the OX40 agonist ivuxolimab. The gene calls are TRBV11-3 and TRBJ2-5; D is possibly TRBD1 or TRBD2 (5 bases each). The CDR3 region has the DNA TGTGCCAGCAGCATGGGATATAAGGCAGGGACAGAGACCCAGTACTTC. This codes for CASSMGYKAGTETQYF.